Listed here are 5 T cell receptor beta chains from one sample, sequenced in a study of spatial heterogeneity in lung cancer. TCRdb processed the 5' RACE reads anew with MiXCR; each CDR3 protein has one entry. This table has more than 35,000 distinct CDR3 sequences, 5.2% appearing once. Time point given: sample taken at primary tumor resection. Unsorted whole RNA samples from tumor, nontumor lung or frozen PBMC were sequenced. The input for sequencing was PBMCs, taken at surgery. The receptors were sampled from a female donor with early-stage non-small cell lung cancer.

At least ten counts were recorded for this clonotype. V is TRBV7-9 and J is TRBJ2-7; D unclear. With 5 bases removed from V and 4 bases from J, the gap between germline ends came to 12 bases. The V gene's germline CDR1 is SEHNR and CDR2 FQNEAQ (reference sequence). The CDR3 has 13 residues. The CDR3 spells CASSPPSTYEQYF. Here the CDR3 DNA reads TGTGCCAGCAGCCCCCCATCAACTTACGAGCAGTACTTC.

At least ten counts were recorded for this clonotype. DNA for the CDR3: TGCGCCAGCAGTTCAAGCGGGGCCAAGGACCACGGGGAGCTGTTTTTT. This codes for CASSSSGAKDHGELFF. This chain links TRBV10-1 with TRBJ2-2, with TRBD2 matching 7 bases. The CDR3 totals 16 residues. Germline V gene lookup returns CDR1 WNHNN and CDR2 SYGVQD (reference sequence). J was trimmed by 7 bases and V by 5 bases; bases with no gene match: 13.

This clonotype was observed many times. The V and J genes are TRBV4-1 and TRBJ2-7; D is tentatively TRBD1 or TRBD2 (5 bases each). Germline CDR1 reads MGHRA; CDR2 reads YSYEKL. Trimming shortened V by 4 bases and J by 2 bases, and 12 bases separated the two germline ends. This CDR3 contains 14 residues. CDR3 protein: CASSPRDATYEQYF. CDR3 coding DNA: TGCGCCAGCAGCCCACGGGACGCCACCTACGAGCAGTACTTC.

By sample fraction, this clonotype is medium-sized. The chain is built from TRBV20-1 and TRBJ2-3, with D possibly matching TRBD1 (5 bases). The V gene lost 5 bases and the J gene lost 4 bases, with 16 bases spanning the gap. The CDR3 is 14 residues long. Germline V CDR1 and CDR2: DFQATT, SNEGSKA (reference sequence). The CDR3 spells CSAARWEGADTQYF. The CDR3 DNA is TGCAGTGCTGCCCGATGGGAAGGGGCAGATACGCAGTATTTT.

In its sample, this clonotype was seen many times. The chain is built from TRBV6-5 and TRBJ1-4; TRBD1 is a possible D gene (5 bases). The length of the CDR3 is 15 residues. V lost 7 bases and J 11 bases, leaving 23 bases between the germline ends. Looked up from germline, CDR1 is MNHEY and CDR2 is SVGAGI. This CDR3 reads CASTPLSVLGRKLFF. DNA of the CDR3: TGTGCCAGCACCCCCCTATCAGTGTTGGGACGGAAACTGTTTTTT.